Here is one T cell receptor (beta chain) with its context. Germline CDR1 MDHEN, CDR2 SYDVKM. V lost 1 base to trimming and J lost 6 bases, with 21 bases between them. This CDR3 contains 17 residues. The sample is drawn from a study of blood T cell repertoires in COVID-19. Study background: Some COVID-19 samples were acute and others convalescent; all came from the United States, Italy and Spain. T cells, B-cell-depleted T cells, or PBMCs provided the cDNA or gDNA that served as material.

Source study methods: Quantification of nucleated cells was approximated via reference gene primer amplification. Libraries were prepared by immunoSEQ multiplex PCR; TCRdb keeps only in-frame clonotypes and omits some of them. From that table come the V and J calls and clone size; the DNA was used to work out D and trimming. Here the sample spans 200,000 to 250,000 clones, about 85% being singletons. The gene calls are TRBV28 and TRBJ1-2, with D perhaps TRBD1 (5 bases). The source is a woman aged 80 or older with active or convalescent COVID-19. The specimen was peripheral blood. The CDR3 nucleotides are TGTGCCAGCAGTTTATTGGACCCCGTCAGGGAAGCTGATGGCTACACCTTC. Protein sequence: CASSLLDPVREADGYTF.